The rows below give T cell receptor beta chains drawn from one sample of a study of CD8+ T cells in alopecia areata. Some clones are missing from TCRdb's copy, which holds only in-frame ones; the method was immunoSEQ multiplex PCR. The sample contains under 150,000 clones, 55% to 60% of which appear only once. Sequencing used CD4+ T cells sorted from blood, obtained at week 24, from a patient treated with tofacitinib. Receptors were obtained from a human donor with alopecia areata. Each CDR3 is given with its conserved first and last residue. Each record gives: V gene, D gene, clone size, J gene, CDR3 DNA, CDR3 protein. A D gene is named only where the DNA matches it firmly. Clone size is not always given. Where it is, it says once, few, many or a class for expanded clones.

>TRBV30|-|-|TRBJ1-5
TGTGCCTGGAGTGTGAGGGGGGACCAGCCCCAGCATTTT
CAWSVRGDQPQHF
>TRBV30|TRBD1|once|TRBJ1-5
TGTGCCTGGAGTGGACAGGGGGATCAGCCCCAGCATTTT
CAWSGQGDQPQHF
>TRBV7-9|-|-|TRBJ1-2
TGTGCCAGCAGCACCGGGCCTTCTAACTATGGCTACACCTTC
CASSTGPSNYGYTF
>TRBV19|-|-|TRBJ2-6
TGTGCCAGTAGTATGATGTCTGGGGCGCCCGGGGCCAACGTCCTGACTTTC
CASSMMSGAPGANVLTF
>TRBV5-1|-|-|TRBJ1-5
TGCGCCAGCAGCTTGGACGCCGTCAATCAGCCCCAGCATTTT
CASSLDAVNQPQHF
>TRBV5-1|TRBD2|few|TRBJ2-3
TGCGCCAGCAGCCGTAGCGGGGGGGCGGCAGATACGCAGTATTTT
CASSRSGGAADTQYF
>TRBV27|TRBD1|-|TRBJ2-7
TGTGCCAGCAGTATAAGGGGACAGGGGATATACTACGAGCAGTACTTC
CASSIRGQGIYYEQYF
>TRBV30|-|-|TRBJ1-5
TGTGCCTGGAGTCCCCAGGGGAATCAGCCCCAGCATTTT
CAWSPQGNQPQHF
>TRBV9|TRBD1|-|TRBJ2-1
TGTGCCAGCAGCGTACGGGACAGGGCCAACAATGAGCAGTTCTTC
CASSVRDRANNEQFF
>TRBV20-1|-|-|TRBJ2-1
TGCAGTGCTAGAGAGGAAGAGCAGTTCTTC
CSAREEEQFF
>TRBV10-3|-|-|TRBJ2-1
TGTGCCATCAGTGATCAGGGGTATGAGCAGTTCTTC
CAISDQGYEQFF
>TRBV29-1|TRBD2|-|TRBJ2-5
TGCAGCGACCGACTAGCGGGGTTGACGGAGACCCAGTACTTC
CSDRLAGLTETQYF
>TRBV7-9|-|-|TRBJ2-2
TGTGCCAGCAGCTTGGCAGGGCTCGCCGGGGAGCTGTTTTTT
CASSLAGLAGELFF
>TRBV5-1|TRBD1|-|TRBJ2-5
TGCGCCAGCAGCTGGGGACAGGGGTGGCAAGAGACCCAGTACTTC
CASSWGQGWQETQYF
>TRBV11-2|TRBD1|-|TRBJ2-7
TGTGCCACCTCTTTGGGGACAGGAGACTACGAGCAGTACTTC
CATSLGTGDYEQYF
>TRBV15|-|-|TRBJ2-3
TGTGCCACCAGCACCAAGGTGGGGGGTTGGACAGATACGCAGTATTTT
CATSTKVGGWTDTQYF
>TRBV5-1|-|once|TRBJ2-5
TGCGCCAGCAGCCTACAGTCTCAGGAGACCCAGTACTTC
CASSLQSQETQYF
>TRBV13|-|few|TRBJ2-7
TGTGCCAGCAGCTTAGGCCTAGCGCTTTCCTACGAGCAGTACTTC
CASSLGLALSYEQYF